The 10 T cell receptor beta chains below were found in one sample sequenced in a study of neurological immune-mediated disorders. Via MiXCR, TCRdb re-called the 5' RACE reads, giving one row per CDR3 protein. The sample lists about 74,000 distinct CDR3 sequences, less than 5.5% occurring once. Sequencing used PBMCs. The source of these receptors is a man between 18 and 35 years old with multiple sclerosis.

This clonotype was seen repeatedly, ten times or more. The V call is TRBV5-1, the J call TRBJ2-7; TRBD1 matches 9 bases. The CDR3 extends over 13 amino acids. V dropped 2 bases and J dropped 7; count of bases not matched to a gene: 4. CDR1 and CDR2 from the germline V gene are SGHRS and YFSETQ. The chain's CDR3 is CASSLQGAAEQYF. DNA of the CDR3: TGCGCCAGCAGCTTACAGGGGGCTGCGGAGCAGTACTTC.

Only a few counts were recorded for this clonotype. CDR3 sequence (DNA): TGTGCCAGCAGTCCCCGACCGGAATACAATGAGCAGTTCTTC. Amino acids: CASSPRPEYNEQFF. This sequence joins TRBV6-1 and TRBJ2-1; D is unresolved. This CDR3 is 14 amino acids long. Germline V CDR1 and CDR2: MNHNS, SASEGT. The V gene lost 5 bases and the J gene lost 4 bases, with 12 bases spanning the gap.

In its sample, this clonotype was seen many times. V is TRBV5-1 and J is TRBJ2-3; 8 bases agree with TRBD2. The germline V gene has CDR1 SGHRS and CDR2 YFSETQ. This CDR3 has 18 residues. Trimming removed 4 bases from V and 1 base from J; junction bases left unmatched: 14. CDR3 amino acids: CASSGTVTGGPGTDTQYF. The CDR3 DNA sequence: TGCGCCAGCAGCGGAACCGTCACGGGGGGGCCCGGCACAGATACGCAGTATTTT. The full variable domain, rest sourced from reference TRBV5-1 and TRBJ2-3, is KAGVTQTPRYLIKTRGQQVTLSCSPISGHRSVSWYQQTPGQGLQFLFEYFSETQRNKGNFPGRFSGRQFSNSRSEMNVSTLELGDSALYLCASSGTVTGGPGTDTQYFGPGTRLTVL.

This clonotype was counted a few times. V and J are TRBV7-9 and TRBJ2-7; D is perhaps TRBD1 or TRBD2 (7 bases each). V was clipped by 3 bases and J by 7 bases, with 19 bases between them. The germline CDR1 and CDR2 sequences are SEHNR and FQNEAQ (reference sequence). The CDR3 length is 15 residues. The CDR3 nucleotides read TGTGCCAGCAGCTTCAGGGGGGGGCAACTGGAAGAGCAGTACTTC. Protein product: CASSFRGGQLEEQYF.

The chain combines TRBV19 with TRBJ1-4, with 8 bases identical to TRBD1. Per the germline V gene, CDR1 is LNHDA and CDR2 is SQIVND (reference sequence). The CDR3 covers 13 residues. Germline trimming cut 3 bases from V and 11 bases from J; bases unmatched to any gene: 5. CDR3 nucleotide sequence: TGTGCCAGTAGTATTGAGACAGGGGACAAACTGTTTTTT. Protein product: CASSIETGDKLFF.

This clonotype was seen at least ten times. CDR3 amino acids: CSASRWQGGTGELFF. CDR3 bases: TGCAGTGCTAGTCGGTGGCAGGGGGGGACCGGGGAGCTGTTTTTT. The rearrangement joins TRBV20-1 to TRBJ2-2; D might be TRBD1 or TRBD2, each matching 7 bases. The CDR3 runs 15 residues. Trimming shortened V by 3 bases and J by 5 bases, and 16 bases separated the two germline ends. The germline V gene has CDR1 DFQATT and CDR2 SNEGSKA (reference sequence).

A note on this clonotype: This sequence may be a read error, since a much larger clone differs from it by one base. The CDR3 loop is CASSYPPTSGRRETSYEQYF. CDR3 coding DNA: TGTGCCAGCAGTTATCCCCCGACTAGCGGGAGACGGGAAACTTCCTACGAGCAGTACTTC. The V call is TRBV6-2 or TRBV6-3, the J call TRBJ2-7; TRBD2 matches 12 bases. CDR1 is MNHEY, CDR2 SVGEGT, per germline. CDR3 length: 20 residues. V lost 3 bases and J lost 1; bases outside the gene matches: 16.

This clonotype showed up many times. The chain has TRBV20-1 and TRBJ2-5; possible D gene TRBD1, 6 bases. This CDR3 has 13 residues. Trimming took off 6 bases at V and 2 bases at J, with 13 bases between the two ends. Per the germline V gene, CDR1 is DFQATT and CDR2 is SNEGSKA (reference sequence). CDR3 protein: CSALLDSQETQYF. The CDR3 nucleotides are TGCAGTGCCCTTTTGGACAGTCAAGAGACCCAGTACTTC.

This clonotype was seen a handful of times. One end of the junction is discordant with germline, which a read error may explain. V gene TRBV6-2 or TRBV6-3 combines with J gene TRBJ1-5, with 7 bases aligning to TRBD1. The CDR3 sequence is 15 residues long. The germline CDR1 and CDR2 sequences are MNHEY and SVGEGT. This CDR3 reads CASSTTGSHYQPQNF. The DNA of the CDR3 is TGTGCCAGCAGTACGACAGGGTCCCACTATCAGCCCCAGAATTTT.

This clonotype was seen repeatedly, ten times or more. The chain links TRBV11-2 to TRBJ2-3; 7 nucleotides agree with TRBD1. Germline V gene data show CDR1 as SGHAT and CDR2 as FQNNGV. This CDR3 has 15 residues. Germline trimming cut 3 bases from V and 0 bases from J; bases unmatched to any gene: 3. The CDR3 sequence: CASSFQGQSTDTQYF. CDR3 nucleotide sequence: TGTGCCAGCAGCTTTCAGGGACAGAGCACAGATACGCAGTATTTT.